This T cell receptor beta chain originates from a study of cytomegalovirus exposure and HLA in healthy donors. Study observations and caveats: Among TCR beta chains, those listed as cytomegalovirus-associated numbered fewer than 200. In a later analysis, TCR beta V- and J-gene trimming was associated with a missense DCLRE1C variant.

60 Vbeta and 13 Jbeta primers were used in PCR. Assay: immunoSEQ multiplex PCR; the TCRdb copy retains only in-frame clones and omits some. In the table there are about 110,000 clones, approximately 80% of which are singletons. A word on this clone: Antigen specificity is unknown.

The CDR3 consists of 14 residues. Trimming shortened V by 3 bases and J by 2 bases, and 11 bases separated the two germline ends. Germline assignment: CDR1 SNHLY and CDR2 FYNNEI. The chain carries TRBV2 and TRBJ2-7; TRBD1 might be the D (5 bases). Sequenced sample: PBMCs. The source of this sequence is a female donor in good health and CMV-seropositive. The DNA for the CDR3 is TGTGCCAGCAGTGACGACAGAAGAGCCTACGAGCAGTACTTC. It is translated as CASSDDRRAYEQYF.